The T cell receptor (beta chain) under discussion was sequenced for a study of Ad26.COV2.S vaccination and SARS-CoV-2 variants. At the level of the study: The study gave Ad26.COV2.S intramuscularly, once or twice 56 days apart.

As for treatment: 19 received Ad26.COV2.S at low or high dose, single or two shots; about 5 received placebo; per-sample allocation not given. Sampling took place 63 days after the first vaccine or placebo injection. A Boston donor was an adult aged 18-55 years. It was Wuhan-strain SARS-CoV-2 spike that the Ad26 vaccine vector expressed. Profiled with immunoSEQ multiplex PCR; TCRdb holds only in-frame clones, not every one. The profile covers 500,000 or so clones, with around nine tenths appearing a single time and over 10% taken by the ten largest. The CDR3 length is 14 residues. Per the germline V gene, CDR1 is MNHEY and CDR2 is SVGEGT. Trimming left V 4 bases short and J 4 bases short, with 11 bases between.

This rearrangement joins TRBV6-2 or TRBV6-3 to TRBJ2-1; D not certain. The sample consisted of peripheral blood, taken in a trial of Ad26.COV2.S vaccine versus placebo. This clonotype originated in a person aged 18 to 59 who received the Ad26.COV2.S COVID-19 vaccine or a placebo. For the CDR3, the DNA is TGTGCCAGCAGTTTGGTCGGATATTACAATGAGCAGTTCTTC. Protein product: CASSLVGYYNEQFF.